The 18 T cell receptor beta chains presented below share a single source sample, sequenced in a study of control samples from healthy donors and cancer patients. Sequenced by immunoSEQ multiplex PCR; TCRdb stores in-frame clones only, minus some. The sample carries about 140,000 clones, 94% recorded once. The sample comprised blood. These receptors were collected from a man in his forties in good health.

The chain is built from TRBV5-1 and TRBJ2-5; 8 bases are a match to TRBD1. The tail of the sequence fits TRBJ2-7 better, so the J call may be wrong. The V gene's germline CDR1 is SGHRS and CDR2 YFSETQ. The CDR3 has 14 residues. In DNA form, the CDR3 reads TGCGCCAGCAGCTGGGACAGGAGCTCCTACGAGCAGTACTTC. It translates to CASSWDRSSYEQYF.

This rearrangement joins TRBV3-1 (or the pseudogene TRBV3-2) to TRBJ2-2, with D unclear. Germline V gene sequence: CDR1 LGHDT, CDR2 YNNKEL (reference sequence). The V and J ends lost 4 bases and 0 bases respectively, with 12 bases between them. The CDR3 has 16 residues. The CDR3 spells CASSLARSPNTGELFF. The DNA for the CDR3 is TGTGCCAGCAGCCTCGCCCGGAGCCCGAACACCGGGGAGCTGTTTTTT.

The chain employs TRBV7-8 and TRBJ1-2; 9 bases agree with TRBD1. V lost 5 bases to trimming and J lost 6 bases; unmatched junction nucleotides: 7. The CDR3 totals 14 residues. Germline CDR1 SGHVS, CDR2 FQNEAQ. The CDR3 nucleotides read TGTGCCAGCAGCCTAAGGACAGGGGAAGATGGCTACACCTTC. It codes for CASSLRTGEDGYTF. Full variable domain (outside the CDR3, taken from reference TRBV7-8 and TRBJ1-2): GAGVSQSPRYKVAKRGQDVALRCDPISGHVSLFWYQQALGQGPEFLTYFQNEAQLDKSGLPSDRFFAERPEGSVSTLKIQRTQQEDSAVYLCASSLRTGEDGYTFGSGTRLTVV.

The chain combines TRBV6-5 with TRBJ1-2, with a tentative D call TRBD1 (5 bases). The CDR3 has 12 amino acids. Trimming removed 5 bases from V and 8 bases from J, with 12 bases in between. CDR1 MNHEY and CDR2 SVGAGI come from the germline V gene. Written as DNA, the CDR3 is TGTGCCAGCAGTCGGGACCGGGAAGGCTACACCTTC. Its translation is CASSRDREGYTF.

This chain joins TRBV10-1 and TRBJ1-5, with D uncertain. The CDR3 is 12 residues long. The germline V gene encodes CDR1 WNHNN and CDR2 SYGVQD (reference sequence). The V end was cut by 5 bases, the J end by 1 base, with 3 bases between. The CDR3 DNA sequence: TGCGCCAGCAGTAACAGCAATCAGCCCCAGCATTTT. It encodes CASSNSNQPQHF.

V gene TRBV18 combines with J gene TRBJ2-2; D gene ambiguous. Trimming pared 3 bases from V and 1 base from J, leaving 3 bases between. Germline-derived CDR1 and CDR2 are KGHSH and LQKENI. The CDR3 contains 13 residues. The CDR3 DNA is TGTGCCAGCTCACCGGTGAACACCGGGGAGCTGTTTTTT. It specifies CASSPVNTGELFF.

This sequence joins TRBV27 and TRBJ2-3; D tentatively reads TRBD1 or TRBD2 (5 bases each). Germline CDR1 and CDR2: MNHEY and SMNVEV (reference sequence). Trimming pared 2 bases from V and 3 bases from J, leaving 12 bases between. The CDR3 consists of 15 residues. CDR3 sequence (DNA): TGTGCCAGCAGTTTACGTACGTGGGGGACAGATACGCAGTATTTT. Its translation is CASSLRTWGTDTQYF.

The rearrangement joins TRBV9 to TRBJ2-5, with 12 positions matching TRBD2. The germline gives CDR1 SGDLS, CDR2 YYNGEE. V lost 0 bases and J lost 4; bases outside the gene matches: 10. The CDR3 runs 18 residues. The CDR3 DNA reads TGTGCCAGCAGCGTAGCTCTCGGCCTAGCGGGGGGGTCAGAGACCCAGTACTTC. It yields the protein CASSVALGLAGGSETQYF.

The chain couples TRBV24-1 to TRBJ1-2; D not resolved. The germline CDR1 and CDR2 sequences are KGHDR and SFDVKD. The CDR3 runs 13 residues. Trimming took 4 bases from V and 6 from J, leaving 11 bases between them. CDR3 amino acids: CATSDPGLHGYTF. The CDR3 DNA sequence: TGTGCCACCAGTGACCCCGGGCTACATGGCTACACCTTC.

The chain uses TRBV19 and TRBJ2-1, with D unresolved. Germline-derived CDR1 and CDR2 are LNHDA and SQIVND (reference sequence). With 8 bases removed from V and 6 bases from J, the gap between germline ends came to 2 bases. CDR3 size: 9 residues. The CDR3 sequence is CASCNEQFF. The CDR3 region has the DNA TGTGCCAGTTGCAATGAGCAGTTCTTC.

The chain recombines TRBV3-1 (or the pseudogene TRBV3-2) with TRBJ2-5; no clear D gene. The V end was cut by 1 base, the J end by 1 base, with 16 bases between. The CDR3 sequence is 17 residues long. Germline-derived CDR1 and CDR2 are LGHDT and YNNKEL (reference sequence). CDR3 sequence (DNA): TGTGCCAGCAGCCAAGTCAGGATCCCTAGTGCCCAAGAGACCCAGTACTTC. Translated: CASSQVRIPSAQETQYF.

J is TRBJ2-7 and V is TRBV7-9; D not resolved. Trimming left V 7 bases short and J 3 bases short, with 16 bases between. CDR3 length: 14 residues. CDR1 is SEHNR and CDR2 is FQNEAQ in the germline V gene (reference sequence). CDR3 DNA sequence: TGTGCCAGCACCCTCGGGTCCCAGGTCTACGAGCAGTACTTC. Amino acid sequence: CASTLGSQVYEQYF.

The chain joins TRBV6-5 to TRBJ1-2; TRBD1 is a possible D gene (6 bases). V was pared by 5 bases and J by 4 bases, with 11 bases between. The CDR3 consists of 13 residues. Looked up from germline, CDR1 is MNHEY and CDR2 is SVGAGI. As DNA, the CDR3 is TGTGCCAGCAGTCTTACAGGGATCTATGGCTACACCTTC. Translated: CASSLTGIYGYTF.

J is TRBJ2-7 and V is TRBV11-1; D is undetermined. The CDR3 contains 14 residues. Trimming took off 5 bases at V and 6 bases at J, with 17 bases between the two ends. CDR1 and CDR2 from the germline V gene are SGHAT and FQDESV (reference sequence). The CDR3 protein is CASSVLGSGGEQYF. The CDR3 DNA follows: TGTGCCAGCAGCGTTTTGGGATCCGGTGGCGAGCAGTACTTC.

This clone appeared once. This rearrangement joins TRBV9 to TRBJ2-1; D gene unclear. This CDR3 has 13 residues. The germline CDR1 and CDR2 sequences are SGDLS and YYNGEE. The ends were cut back, 5 bases at V and 5 bases at J, with 11 bases in the middle. The CDR3 is CASRSTVDNEQFF. CDR3 bases: TGTGCCAGCAGATCGACTGTTGACAATGAGCAGTTCTTC.

This clone was detected only a few times. This sequence joins TRBV7-9 and TRBJ2-7, with D unclear. CDR3 length: 12 residues. V lost 9 bases, J lost 5 bases, and 14 bases lay in between. Germline CDR1 SEHNR, CDR2 FQNEAQ (reference sequence). As DNA, the CDR3 is TGTGCCAGTGGACCGGTCGCCCACGAGCAGTACTTC. Translation gives CASGPVAHEQYF.

This clone showed up just once. Compared with germline, one end of the junction differs, possibly owing to a read error. V gene TRBV11-2 combines with J gene TRBJ1-3; a possible D gene is TRBD1 (5 bases). The germline V gene encodes CDR1 SGHAT and CDR2 FQNNGV. The CDR3 runs 18 residues. The CDR3 DNA reads as TGTGCCAGCAGCTTAGAGGGGGACTGGGGACGCTCTGGAGACACCATATATTTT. Translation: CASSLEGDWGRSGDTIYF.

V and J are TRBV7-8 and TRBJ1-6, with no clear D. This CDR3 is built from 14 residues. Looked up from germline, CDR1 is SGHVS and CDR2 is FQNEAQ. V was shortened by 4 bases and J by 6 bases, with 10 bases between the two germline ends. The CDR3 region is CASSSGNSNSPLHF. The CDR3 bases are TGTGCCAGCAGCTCAGGCAATTCTAATTCACCCCTCCACTTT. The full variable domain, its missing parts supplied by reference TRBV7-8 and TRBJ1-6, is GAGVSQSPRYKVAKRGQDVALRCDPISGHVSLFWYQQALGQGPEFLTYFQNEAQLDKSGLPSDRFFAERPEGSVSTLKIQRTQQEDSAVYLCASSSGNSNSPLHFGNGTRLTVT.